This TCR beta chain is drawn from a study of CXCR3-negative and CXCR3-positive naive CD8 T cells. Study-level results: The TRB CDR3s that CXCR3-positive naive cells carried were more hydrophobic than those of CXCR3-negative naive cells. Diversity in memory CD8+ cells fell much lower than the comparably high levels seen in both naive subsets.

In preparing the TRB cDNA libraries, 5' RACE with UMI labels was used. TCRdb re-called the 5' RACE reads and gives one entry per CDR3 protein, without DNA. The sample table includes tens of thousands of distinct CDR3 sequences. Germline-derived CDR1 and CDR2 are SGHVS and FQNEAQ. CDR3 length: 16 amino acids. Notes on this clonotype: Its antigen is undetermined.

The genes are TRBV7-8 and TRBJ2-5; TCRdb reports TRBD2, a call that lacks DNA to check it against. The receptor's source is a human donor in good health. Some clones in this sample may be carry-over from other donors' samples. The material sequenced was naive CXCR3+ CD8+ T cells from blood. Sample subset: CD45RO-CCR7+CD27+CD95- naive CD8+ T cells expressing CXCR3 (TNR3+). This CDR3 is CASSFTLAGGGETQYF.